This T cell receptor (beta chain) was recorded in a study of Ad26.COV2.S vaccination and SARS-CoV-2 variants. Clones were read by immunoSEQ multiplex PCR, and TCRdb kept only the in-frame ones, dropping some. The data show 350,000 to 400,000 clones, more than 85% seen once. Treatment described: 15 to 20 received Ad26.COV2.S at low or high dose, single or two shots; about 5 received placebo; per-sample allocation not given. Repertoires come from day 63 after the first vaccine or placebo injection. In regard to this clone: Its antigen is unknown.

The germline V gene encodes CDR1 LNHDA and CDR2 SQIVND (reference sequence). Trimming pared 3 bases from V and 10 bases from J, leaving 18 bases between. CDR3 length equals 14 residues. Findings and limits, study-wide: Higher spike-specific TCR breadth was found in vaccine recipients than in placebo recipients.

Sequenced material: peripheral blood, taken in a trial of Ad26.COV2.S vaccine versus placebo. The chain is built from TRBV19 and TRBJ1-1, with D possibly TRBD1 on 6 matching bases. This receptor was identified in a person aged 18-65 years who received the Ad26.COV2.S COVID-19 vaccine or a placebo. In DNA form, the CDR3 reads TGTGCCAGTAGTATCAGACAGGTCGGGAGGGGAGCTTTCTTT. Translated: CASSIRQVGRGAFF.